This is a list of T cell receptor beta chains from one sample in a study of CD8+ T cells in alopecia areata. Measured with immunoSEQ multiplex PCR; TCRdb has only the in-frame clones, and not every one. The table has 10,000 to 15,000 clones, roughly two thirds seen once. The sequencing here drew on skin, taken at week 4, from a patient treated with tofacitinib. The receptors here all came from a human donor with alopecia areata. Both conserved end residues are part of each CDR3. Each record gives: clone size, D gene, J gene, V gene, CDR3 protein, CDR3 DNA. The D gene is left open where the match is weak. The size of a clone is reported for some rows only, either as once, few or many, or as a class for expanded clones.

abundance: .
d_gene: .
j_gene: TRBJ2-3
v_gene: TRBV4-3
CDR3aa: CASSQDYRGGSTDTQYF
CDR3nt: TGCGCCAGCAGCCAAGATTATAGGGGGGGAAGCACAGATACGCAGTATTTT

abundance: once
d_gene: TRBD1
j_gene: TRBJ1-4
v_gene: TRBV4-1
CDR3aa: CASSPRDRGEKLFF
CDR3nt: TGCGCCAGCAGCCCCCGGGACAGGGGTGAAAAACTGTTTTTT

abundance: .
d_gene: .
j_gene: TRBJ1-4
v_gene: TRBV4-1
CDR3aa: CASSQGLLGSGNEKLFF
CDR3nt: TGCGCCAGCAGCCAAGGATTGCTGGGCTCGGGTAATGAAAAACTGTTTTTT

abundance: .
d_gene: TRBD1
j_gene: TRBJ1-3
v_gene: TRBV2
CDR3aa: CASRTGVFSGNTIYF
CDR3nt: TGTGCCAGCAGAACAGGGGTATTCTCTGGAAACACCATATATTTT

abundance: .
d_gene: TRBD1
j_gene: TRBJ1-1
v_gene: TRBV11-3
CDR3aa: CASSLMVQGATEAFF
CDR3nt: TGTGCCAGCAGCTTAATGGTTCAGGGGGCTACTGAAGCTTTCTTT

abundance: .
d_gene: TRBD2
j_gene: TRBJ2-1
v_gene: TRBV9
CDR3aa: CASSVGASGGAGSYNEQFF
CDR3nt: TGTGCCAGCAGCGTAGGGGCTAGCGGGGGGGCTGGGTCCTACAATGAGCAGTTCTTC

abundance: .
d_gene: .
j_gene: TRBJ2-6
v_gene: TRBV29-1
CDR3aa: CSVAQGSGANVLTF
CDR3nt: TGCAGCGTTGCCCAGGGCTCTGGGGCCAACGTCCTGACTTTC

abundance: .
d_gene: TRBD2
j_gene: TRBJ2-3
v_gene: TRBV6-5
CDR3aa: CASSLSGGRTDTQYF
CDR3nt: TGTGCCAGCAGTCTGAGCGGGGGGAGGACAGATACGCAGTATTTT

abundance: .
d_gene: TRBD1
j_gene: TRBJ2-1
v_gene: TRBV4-2
CDR3aa: CASGNRGVLHEQFF
CDR3nt: TGTGCCAGCGGCAACAGGGGGGTGCTCCATGAGCAGTTCTTC

abundance: .
d_gene: .
j_gene: TRBJ2-1
v_gene: TRBV18
CDR3aa: CASSPSGDNEQFF
CDR3nt: TGTGCCAGCTCACCATCAGGGGACAATGAGCAGTTCTTC

abundance: few
d_gene: TRBD1
j_gene: TRBJ1-5
v_gene: TRBV23-1
CDR3aa: CASTNGQDLYSNQPQHF
CDR3nt: TGCGCCAGCACGAACGGACAGGACCTTTATAGCAATCAGCCCCAGCATTTT

abundance: .
d_gene: TRBD2
j_gene: TRBJ2-7
v_gene: TRBV7-3
CDR3aa: CASSLGVSGVGSEQYF
CDR3nt: TGTGCCAGCAGCTTAGGGGTTAGCGGGGTAGGTAGCGAGCAGTACTTC

abundance: few
d_gene: .
j_gene: TRBJ1-4
v_gene: TRBV7-4
CDR3aa: CASSLQVNEKLFF
CDR3nt: TGTGCCAGCAGCTTACAGGTTAATGAAAAACTGTTTTTT

abundance: .
d_gene: .
j_gene: TRBJ2-1
v_gene: TRBV2
CDR3aa: CASGRMCNEQFF
CDR3nt: TGTGCCAGCGGAAGAATGTGCAATGAGCAGTTCTTC

abundance: .
d_gene: TRBD2
j_gene: TRBJ2-5
v_gene: TRBV7-9
CDR3aa: CASSWTSGDETQYF
CDR3nt: TGTGCCAGCAGCTGGACTAGCGGGGATGAGACCCAGTACTTC

abundance: .
d_gene: TRBD2
j_gene: TRBJ2-3
v_gene: TRBV10-3
CDR3aa: CATGLAADTQYF
CDR3nt: TGTGCCACCGGACTAGCCGCAGATACGCAGTATTTT

abundance: .
d_gene: .
j_gene: TRBJ1-1
v_gene: TRBV7-9
CDR3aa: CASSLGTGNTEAFF
CDR3nt: TGTGCCAGCAGCTTAGGAACAGGGAACACTGAAGCTTTCTTT

abundance: .
d_gene: .
j_gene: TRBJ2-4
v_gene: TRBV25-1
CDR3aa: CASSESGVRAKNIQYF
CDR3nt: TGTGCCAGCAGTGAATCGGGGGTGAGGGCCAAAAACATTCAGTACTTC

abundance: .
d_gene: TRBD2
j_gene: TRBJ2-1
v_gene: TRBV5-1
CDR3aa: CASSLGPAGGPRNNEQFF
CDR3nt: TGCGCCAGCAGCTTGGGTCCAGCGGGGGGGCCAAGAAACAATGAGCAGTTCTTC

abundance: .
d_gene: TRBD1
j_gene: TRBJ2-5
v_gene: TRBV5-1
CDR3aa: CASSSSGTGKKTQYF
CDR3nt: TGCGCCAGCAGCTCCTCCGGGACAGGGAAGAAGACCCAGTACTTC

abundance: .
d_gene: .
j_gene: TRBJ1-5
v_gene: TRBV4-1
CDR3aa: CASSPLGYSNQPQHF
CDR3nt: TGCGCCAGCAGCCCCCTCGGGTATAGCAATCAGCCCCAGCATTTT

abundance: .
d_gene: .
j_gene: TRBJ2-5
v_gene: TRBV23-1
CDR3aa: CASNPEVPETQYF
CDR3nt: TGCGCCAGCAACCCCGAGGTCCCGGAGACCCAGTACTTC

abundance: once
d_gene: TRBD1
j_gene: TRBJ1-2
v_gene: TRBV7-2
CDR3aa: CASSQVRTGGLNYGYTF
CDR3nt: TGCGCCAGCAGCCAAGTGAGGACAGGGGGCCTAAACTATGGCTACACCTTC

abundance: .
d_gene: .
j_gene: TRBJ2-5
v_gene: TRBV10-3
CDR3aa: CAISGPKETQYF
CDR3nt: TGTGCCATCAGCGGCCCGAAAGAGACCCAGTACTTC

abundance: .
d_gene: .
j_gene: TRBJ2-1
v_gene: TRBV7-8
CDR3aa: CASSLGTYNEQFF
CDR3nt: TGTGCCAGCAGCTTGGGCACCTACAATGAGCAGTTCTTC

abundance: once
d_gene: .
j_gene: TRBJ2-3
v_gene: TRBV2
CDR3aa: CASSEYVGAETDTQYF
CDR3nt: TGTGCCAGCAGTGAATATGTAGGGGCAGAAACCGATACGCAGTATTTT

abundance: .
d_gene: TRBD1
j_gene: TRBJ2-3
v_gene: TRBV5-4
CDR3aa: CASSVGQGTDTQYF
CDR3nt: TGTGCCAGCAGCGTTGGACAGGGGACAGATACGCAGTATTTT

abundance: .
d_gene: .
j_gene: TRBJ2-2
v_gene: TRBV4-1
CDR3aa: CASSQGVGWSTGELFF
CDR3nt: TGCGCCAGCAGCCAAGGAGTGGGGTGGAGCACCGGGGAGCTGTTTTTT

abundance: .
d_gene: TRBD1
j_gene: TRBJ2-3
v_gene: TRBV7-8
CDR3aa: CASSQQWTGRTDTQYF
CDR3nt: TGTGCCAGCAGCCAACAATGGACAGGGCGTACAGATACGCAGTATTTT

abundance: .
d_gene: TRBD1
j_gene: TRBJ2-1
v_gene: TRBV10-3
CDR3aa: CAISPGTGFDEQFF
CDR3nt: TGTGCCATCAGCCCCGGGACAGGGTTTGATGAGCAGTTCTTC

abundance: few
d_gene: TRBD1
j_gene: TRBJ1-5
v_gene: TRBV7-2
CDR3aa: CASSLSPGQWQPQHF
CDR3nt: TGTGCCAGCAGCTTAAGCCCGGGACAGTGGCAGCCCCAGCATTTT

abundance: .
d_gene: .
j_gene: TRBJ2-7
v_gene: TRBV7-2
CDR3aa: CASSSRGTGSYEQYF
CDR3nt: TGTGCCAGCAGCTCCCGCGGGACGGGATCCTACGAGCAGTACTTC

abundance: .
d_gene: .
j_gene: TRBJ1-5
v_gene: TRBV6-6
CDR3aa: CATSRSSNQPQHF
CDR3nt: TGTGCCACCTCTAGATCTAGCAATCAGCCCCAGCATTTT

abundance: .
d_gene: .
j_gene: TRBJ1-6
v_gene: TRBV7-8
CDR3aa: CASAGGGGSPLHF
CDR3nt: TGTGCCAGCGCGGGAGGGGGGGGTTCACCCCTCCACTTT